These 2 T cell receptor beta chains were all obtained from the same sample, sequenced in a study of blood T cells in healthy people across ages. Together with a sample-barcoded 5' primer, a J-beta primer mix was included in a second PCR lasting roughly 6 to 12 cycles. TCRdb passed the 5' RACE reads through MiXCR, listing each CDR3 protein once. The table includes roughly 1,000,000 distinct CDR3 sequences, 20% to 25% detected once. These data are also associated with another study on T cells of mothers and their children.

Sequenced input: blood. The receptors were sampled from a girl aged 2-10 years in good health.

The gene calls are TRBV9 and TRBJ1-6, with 7 bases aligning to TRBD1. Germline lookup yields CDR1 SGDLS and CDR2 YYNGEE. Trimming took 4 bases from V and 5 from J; bases not matched to a gene: 6. CDR3 length equals 15 residues. In nucleotides, the CDR3 is TGTGCCAGCAGCATGACAGGGTACGATAATTCACCCCTCCACTTT. Translating it yields CASSMTGYDNSPLHF.

This clonotype was seen just once. The CDR3 DNA reads TGTGCCAGCACCCCCAGGGGGACTAATGAAAAACTGTTTTTT. It encodes CASTPRGTNEKLFF. The chain joins TRBV6-6 to TRBJ1-4, with TRBD1 identical over 7 bases. The J segment lost 2 bases and the V segment lost 7 bases, leaving 4 bases of the junction unmatched. CDR3 length equals 14 residues. Per germline, CDR1 MNHNY and CDR2 SVGAGI (reference sequence).